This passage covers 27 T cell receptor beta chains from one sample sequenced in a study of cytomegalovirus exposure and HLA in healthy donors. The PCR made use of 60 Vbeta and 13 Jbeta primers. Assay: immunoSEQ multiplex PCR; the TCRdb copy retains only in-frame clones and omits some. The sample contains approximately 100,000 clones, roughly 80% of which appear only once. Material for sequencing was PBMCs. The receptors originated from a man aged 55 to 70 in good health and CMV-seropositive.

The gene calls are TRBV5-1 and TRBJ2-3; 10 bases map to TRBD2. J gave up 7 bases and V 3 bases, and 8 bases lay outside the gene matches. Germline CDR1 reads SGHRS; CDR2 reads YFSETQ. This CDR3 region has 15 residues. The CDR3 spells CASSSPAGGLNTQYF. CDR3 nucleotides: TGCGCCAGCAGCTCACCAGCGGGGGGGCTGAATACGCAGTATTTT.

CDR3 region: CATSRQGVGTDTQYF. In nucleotides, the CDR3 is TGTGCCACCAGCAGACAGGGGGTGGGCACAGATACGCAGTATTTT. The chain combines TRBV15 with TRBJ2-3, with TRBD1 matching over 7 bases. V lost 2 bases, J lost 1 base, and 3 bases stayed unmatched. The CDR3 contains 15 residues. Germline lookup yields CDR1 LNHNV and CDR2 YYDKDF (reference sequence).

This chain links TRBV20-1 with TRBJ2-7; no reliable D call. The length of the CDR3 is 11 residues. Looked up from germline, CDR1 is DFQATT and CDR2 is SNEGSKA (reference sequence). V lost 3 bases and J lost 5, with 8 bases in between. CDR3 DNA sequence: TGCAGTGCTAGCGACTTCGACGAGCAGTACTTC. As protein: CSASDFDEQYF.

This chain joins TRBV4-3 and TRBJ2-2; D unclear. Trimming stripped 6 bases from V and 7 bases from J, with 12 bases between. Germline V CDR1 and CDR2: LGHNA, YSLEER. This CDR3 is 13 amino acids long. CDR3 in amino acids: CASRPRPGGELFF. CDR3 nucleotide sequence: TGCGCCAGCAGACCCCGGCCGGGCGGGGAGCTGTTTTTT.

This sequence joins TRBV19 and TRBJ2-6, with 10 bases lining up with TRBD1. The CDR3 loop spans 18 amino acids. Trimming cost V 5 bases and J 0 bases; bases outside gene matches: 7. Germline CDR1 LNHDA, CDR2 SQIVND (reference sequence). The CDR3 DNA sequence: TGTGCCAGTAGTCCACGGACAGGGGGAGTCTCTGGGGCCAACGTCCTGACTTTC. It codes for CASSPRTGGVSGANVLTF.

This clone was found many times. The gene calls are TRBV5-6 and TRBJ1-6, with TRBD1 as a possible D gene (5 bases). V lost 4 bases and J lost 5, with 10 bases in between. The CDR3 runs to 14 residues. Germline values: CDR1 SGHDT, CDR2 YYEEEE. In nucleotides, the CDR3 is TGTGCCAGCAGCCCCGGACAAAATAATTCACCCCTCCACTTT. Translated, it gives CASSPGQNNSPLHF. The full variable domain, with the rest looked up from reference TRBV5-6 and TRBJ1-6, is DAGVTQSPTHLIKTRGQQVTLRCSPKSGHDTVSWYQQALGQGPQFIFQYYEEEERQRGNFPDRFSGHQFPNYSSELNVNALLLGDSALYLCASSPGQNNSPLHFGNGTRLTVT.

CDR3 loop: CASSYNQGNSGNTIYF. The CDR3 nucleotides read TGTGCCAGCAGTTACAACCAGGGTAACTCCGGAAACACCATATATTTT. V usage is TRBV6-5 and J usage is TRBJ1-3, with a tentative D call TRBD1 (5 bases). V lost 2 bases, J lost 4 bases, and 15 bases lay in between. The CDR3 spans 16 residues. The germline V gene has CDR1 MNHEY and CDR2 SVGAGI.

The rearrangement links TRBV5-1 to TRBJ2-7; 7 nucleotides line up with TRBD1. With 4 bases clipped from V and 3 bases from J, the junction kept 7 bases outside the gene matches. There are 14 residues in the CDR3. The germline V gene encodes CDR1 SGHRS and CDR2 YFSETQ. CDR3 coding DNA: TGCGCCAGCAGCCCCCGGGACAGACACTACGAGCAGTACTTC. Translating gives CASSPRDRHYEQYF.

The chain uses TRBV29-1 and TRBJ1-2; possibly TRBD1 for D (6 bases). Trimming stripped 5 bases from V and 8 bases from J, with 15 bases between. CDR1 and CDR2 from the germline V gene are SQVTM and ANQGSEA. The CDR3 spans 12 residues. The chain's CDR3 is CSVSLGARGYTF. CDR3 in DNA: TGCAGCGTTAGTTTGGGGGCGCGAGGCTACACCTTC. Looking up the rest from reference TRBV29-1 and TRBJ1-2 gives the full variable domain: SAVISQKPSRDICQRGTSLTIQCQVDSQVTMMFWYRQQPGQSLTLIATANQGSEATYESGFVIDKFPISRPNLTFSTLTVSNMSPEDSSIYLCSVSLGARGYTFGSGTRLTVV.

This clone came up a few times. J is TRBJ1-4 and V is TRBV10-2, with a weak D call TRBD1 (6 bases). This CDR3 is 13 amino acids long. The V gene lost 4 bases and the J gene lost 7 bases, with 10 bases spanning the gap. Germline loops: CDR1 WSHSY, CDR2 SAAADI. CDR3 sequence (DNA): TGCGCCAGCAGTGTAGGGGACACTGAAAAACTGTTTTTT. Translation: CASSVGDTEKLFF.

The CDR3 region is CASSPPGDNSPLHF. The CDR3 region has the DNA TGTGCCAGCAGTCCACCGGGAGATAATTCACCCCTCCACTTT. This chain joins TRBV6-5 and TRBJ1-6; D remains ambiguous. With 5 bases removed from V and 5 bases from J, the gap between germline ends came to 10 bases. CDR1 and CDR2 from the germline V gene are MNHEY and SVGAGI. The CDR3 is 14 amino acids.

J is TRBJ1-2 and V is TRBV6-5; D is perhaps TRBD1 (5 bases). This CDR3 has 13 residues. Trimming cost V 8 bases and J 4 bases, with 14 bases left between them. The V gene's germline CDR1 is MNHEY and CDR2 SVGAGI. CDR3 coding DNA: TGTGCCAGCTCCGGCAGGGATTTCTATGGCTACACCTTC. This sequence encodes CASSGRDFYGYTF.

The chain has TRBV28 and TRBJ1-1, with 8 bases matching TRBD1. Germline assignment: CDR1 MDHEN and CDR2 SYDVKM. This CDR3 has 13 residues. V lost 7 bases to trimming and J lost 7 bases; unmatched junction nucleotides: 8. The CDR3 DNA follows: TGTGCCAGCAAAGCCCGGACAGGGTTTGAAGCTTTCTTT. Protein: CASKARTGFEAFF.

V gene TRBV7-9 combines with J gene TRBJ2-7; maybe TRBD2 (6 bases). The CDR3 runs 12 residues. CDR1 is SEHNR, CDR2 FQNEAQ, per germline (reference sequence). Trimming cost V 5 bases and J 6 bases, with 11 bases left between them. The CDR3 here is CASSVLEGEQYF. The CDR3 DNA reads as TGTGCCAGCAGCGTACTGGAGGGCGAGCAGTACTTC. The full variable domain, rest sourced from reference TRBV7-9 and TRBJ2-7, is DTGVSQNPRHKITKRGQNVTFRCDPISEHNRLYWYRQTLGQGPEFLTYFQNEAQLEKSRLLSDRFSAERPKGSFSTLEIQRTEQGDSAMYLCASSVLEGEQYFGPGTRLTVT.

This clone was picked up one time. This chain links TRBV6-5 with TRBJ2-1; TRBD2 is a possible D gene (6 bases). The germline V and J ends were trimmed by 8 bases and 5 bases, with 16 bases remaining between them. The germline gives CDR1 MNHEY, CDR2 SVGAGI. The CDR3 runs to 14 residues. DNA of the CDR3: TGTGCCAGCTCGCGGGGACGGCAAAACAATGAGCAGTTCTTC. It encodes CASSRGRQNNEQFF.

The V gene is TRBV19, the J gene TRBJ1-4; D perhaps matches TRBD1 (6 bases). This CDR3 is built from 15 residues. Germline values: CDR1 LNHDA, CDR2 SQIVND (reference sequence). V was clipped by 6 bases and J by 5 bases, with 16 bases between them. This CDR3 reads CASRQRDTLNEKLFF. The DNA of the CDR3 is TGTGCCAGTAGACAGAGGGACACCTTAAATGAAAAACTGTTTTTT.

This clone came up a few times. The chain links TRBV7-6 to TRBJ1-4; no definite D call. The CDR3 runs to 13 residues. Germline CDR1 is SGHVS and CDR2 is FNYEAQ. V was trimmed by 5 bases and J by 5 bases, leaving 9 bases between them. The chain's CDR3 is CASSPGPNEKLFF. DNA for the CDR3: TGTGCCAGCAGCCCAGGTCCAAATGAAAAACTGTTTTTT.

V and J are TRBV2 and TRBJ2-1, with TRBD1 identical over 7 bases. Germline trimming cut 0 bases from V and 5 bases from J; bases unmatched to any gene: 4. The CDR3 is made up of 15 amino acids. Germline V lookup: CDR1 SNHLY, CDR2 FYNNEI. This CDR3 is CASSEAGGENNEQFF. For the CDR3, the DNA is TGTGCCAGCAGTGAAGCAGGGGGCGAGAACAATGAGCAGTTCTTC.

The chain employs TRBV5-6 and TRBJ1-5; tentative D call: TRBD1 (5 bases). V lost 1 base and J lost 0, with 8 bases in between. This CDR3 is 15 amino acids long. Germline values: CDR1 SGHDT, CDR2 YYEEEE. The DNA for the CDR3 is TGTGCCAGCAGCTTGATCAGGGATAGCAATCAGCCCCAGCATTTT. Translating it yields CASSLIRDSNQPQHF.

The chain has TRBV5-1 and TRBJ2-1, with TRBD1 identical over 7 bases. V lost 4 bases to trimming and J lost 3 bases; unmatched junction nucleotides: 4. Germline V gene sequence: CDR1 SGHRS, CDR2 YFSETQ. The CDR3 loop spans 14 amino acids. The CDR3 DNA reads TGCGCCAGCAGCCCCGGACAGGACTACAATGAGCAGTTCTTC. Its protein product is CASSPGQDYNEQFF.

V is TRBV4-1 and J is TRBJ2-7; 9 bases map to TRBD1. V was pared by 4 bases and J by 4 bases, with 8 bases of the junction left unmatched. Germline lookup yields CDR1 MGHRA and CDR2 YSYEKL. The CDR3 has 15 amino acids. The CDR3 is CASSPSDRGSYEQYF. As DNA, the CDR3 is TGCGCCAGCAGCCCTTCAGACAGGGGGAGTTACGAGCAGTACTTC.

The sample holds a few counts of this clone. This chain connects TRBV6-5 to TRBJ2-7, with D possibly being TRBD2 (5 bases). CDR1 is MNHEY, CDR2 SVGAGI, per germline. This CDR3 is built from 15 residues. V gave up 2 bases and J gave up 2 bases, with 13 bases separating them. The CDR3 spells CASSYRDRGPYEQYF. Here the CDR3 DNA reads TGTGCCAGCAGTTACAGGGATCGAGGGCCCTACGAGCAGTACTTC.

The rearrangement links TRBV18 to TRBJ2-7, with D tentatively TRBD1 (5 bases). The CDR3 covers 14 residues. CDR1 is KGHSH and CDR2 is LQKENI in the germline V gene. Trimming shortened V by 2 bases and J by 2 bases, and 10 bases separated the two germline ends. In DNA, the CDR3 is TGTGCCAGCTCACCAAGGGGATCCCCCTACGAGCAGTACTTC. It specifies CASSPRGSPYEQYF.

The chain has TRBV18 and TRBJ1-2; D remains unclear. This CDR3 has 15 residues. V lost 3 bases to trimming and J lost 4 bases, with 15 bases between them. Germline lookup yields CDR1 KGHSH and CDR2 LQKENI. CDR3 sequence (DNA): TGTGCCAGCTCACCTACCAGTGACTCGGGCTATGGCTACACCTTC. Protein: CASSPTSDSGYGYTF.

As DNA, the CDR3 is TGTGCCAGCAGTTACACCCCACTAGCGGGTACCTACGAGCAGTACTTC. Amino acids: CASSYTPLAGTYEQYF. The genes are TRBV6-6 and TRBJ2-7; 9 bases agree with TRBD2. This CDR3 has 16 residues. V lost 2 bases and J lost 2; bases outside the gene matches: 7. Germline V CDR1 and CDR2: MNHNY, SVGAGI (reference sequence).

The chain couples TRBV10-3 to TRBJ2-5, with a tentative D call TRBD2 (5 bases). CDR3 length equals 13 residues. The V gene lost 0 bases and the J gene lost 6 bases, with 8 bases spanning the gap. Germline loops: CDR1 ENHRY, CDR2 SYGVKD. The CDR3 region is CAISESLGKTQYF. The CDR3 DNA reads TGTGCCATCAGTGAGTCCCTCGGGAAGACCCAGTACTTC.

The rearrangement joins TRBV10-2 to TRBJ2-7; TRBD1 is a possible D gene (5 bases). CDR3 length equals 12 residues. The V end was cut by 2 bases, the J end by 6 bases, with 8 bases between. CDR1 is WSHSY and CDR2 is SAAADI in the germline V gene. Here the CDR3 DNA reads TGCGCCAGCAGTGAGCCAGGGTTCGAGCAGTACTTC. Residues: CASSEPGFEQYF.